These 2 T cell receptor beta chains were sequenced from one sample in a study of siplizumab effects on memory and regulatory T cells. Profiling relied on immunoSEQ multiplex PCR, and the TCRdb table lists in-frame clones only, not all of them. The repertoire holds 90,000 to 95,000 clones, around 97% seen once, with 0.025% to 0.035% in the top ten. Sequenced sample: naive CD4+ T cells sorted from blood. The source of these receptors is a human donor in good health.

The chain links TRBV27 to TRBJ2-7; D may be TRBD1 or TRBD2 (6 bases each). V lost 1 base and J lost 3, with 16 bases in between. Germline V lookup: CDR1 MNHEY, CDR2 SMNVEV (reference sequence). The CDR3 has 16 residues. The CDR3 coding sequence is TGTGCCAGCAGTTTATGGAGTCTGGGGGGCTTCTACGAGCAGTACTTC. Translated, it gives CASSLWSLGGFYEQYF.

This chain joins TRBV5-4 and TRBJ2-7; maybe TRBD2 (5 bases). The CDR3 is 15 amino acids. V was trimmed by 0 bases and J by 0 bases, leaving 10 bases between them. The V gene's germline CDR1 is SGHNT and CDR2 YYREEE (reference sequence). CDR3 sequence: CASSLGLAGSYEQYF. Here the CDR3 DNA reads TGTGCCAGCAGCTTGGGGCTAGCTGGCTCCTACGAGCAGTACTTC.